Following are 3 T cell receptor beta chains from one sample sequenced in a study of identical twins. TCRdb called the 5' RACE reads again in MiXCR, with one record for every CDR3 protein. The sample lists hundreds of thousands of distinct CDR3 sequences, 9% to 15% occurring once. These data also featured in a second study, about yellow fever vaccine responses in identical twins.

Sequenced material: PBMCs. These receptors all come from a woman aged 18-35 years in good health.

This clonotype was observed a few times. The chain uses TRBV6-1 and TRBJ2-2, with TRBD1 matching 8 bases. The ends lost 4 bases at V and 3 bases at J; junction bases unmatched: 4. Looked up from germline, CDR1 is MNHNS and CDR2 is SASEGT. This CDR3 has 15 amino acids. In DNA form, the CDR3 reads TGTGCCAGCAGTGGTGACAGGGGAGACACCGGGGAGCTGTTTTTT. Translation: CASSGDRGDTGELFF.

The chain recombines TRBV20-1 with TRBJ2-5, with no clear D. The V end lost 0 bases, the J end lost 0 bases, and 8 bases lay between the germline ends. Germline V gives CDR1 DFQATT, CDR2 SNEGSKA (reference sequence). The CDR3 extends over 14 amino acids. In nucleotides, the CDR3 is TGCAGTGCTAGAGATCGGTTGTACCAAGAGACCCAGTACTTC. This sequence encodes CSARDRLYQETQYF.

This clonotype was observed a few times. The rearrangement uses TRBV24-1 and TRBJ2-1; the match to TRBD1 covers 8 bases. J was trimmed by 9 bases and V by 9 bases; bases with no gene match: 6. Germline CDR1 and CDR2: KGHDR and SFDVKD. The CDR3 is 12 residues long. The CDR3 protein is CATESRGPEQFF. DNA for the CDR3: TGTGCCACCGAGTCCAGGGGGCCTGAGCAGTTCTTC.